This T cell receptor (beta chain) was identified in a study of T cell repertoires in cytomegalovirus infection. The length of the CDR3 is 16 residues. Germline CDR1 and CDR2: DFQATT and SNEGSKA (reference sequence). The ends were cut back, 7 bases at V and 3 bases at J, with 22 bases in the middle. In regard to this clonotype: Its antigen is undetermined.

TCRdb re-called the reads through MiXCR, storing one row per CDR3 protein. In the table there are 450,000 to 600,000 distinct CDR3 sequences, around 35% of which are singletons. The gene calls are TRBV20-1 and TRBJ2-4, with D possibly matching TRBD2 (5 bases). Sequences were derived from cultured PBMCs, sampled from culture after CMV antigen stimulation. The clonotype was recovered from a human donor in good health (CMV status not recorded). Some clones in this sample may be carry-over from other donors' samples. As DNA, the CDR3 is TGCAGTGTCCAGTGTCTACTCATACTAGTCAAAAACATTCAGTACTTC. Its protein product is CSVQCLLILVKNIQYF.